Presented here are 16 T cell receptor beta chains from one specimen sequenced in a study of T cell changes during pregnancy in multiple sclerosis. TCRdb's copy holds only in-frame clones and misses some; the assay was immunoSEQ multiplex PCR. The data hold tens of thousands of clones, with about 94% observed a single time. The material was peripheral blood, obtained in the third trimester of pregnancy. The source is a female donor with multiple sclerosis, enrolled in a pregnancy study.

The chain uses TRBV2 and TRBJ1-5; possibly TRBD1 for D (6 bases). The V gene's germline CDR1 is SNHLY and CDR2 FYNNEI. The CDR3 is 19 amino acids. Trimming shortened V by 2 bases and J by 0 bases, and 20 bases separated the two germline ends. DNA for the CDR3: TGTGCCAGCAGTGAACGCCGGACAGCCCAAGGGGTTAGCAATCAGCCCCAGCATTTT. It translates to CASSERRTAQGVSNQPQHF. Variable domain in full (rest from reference TRBV2 and TRBJ1-5): EPEVTQTPSHQVTQMGQEVILRCVPISNHLYFYWYRQILGQKVEFLVSFYNNEISEKSEIFDDQFSVERPDGSNFTLKIRSTKLEDSAMYFCASSERRTAQGVSNQPQHFGDGTRLSIL.

J is TRBJ1-2 and V is TRBV21-1; the table assigns TRBD1, which was not confirmed against the DNA. TRBV21-1 is a pseudogene segment. The CDR3 totals 17 residues. The CDR3 protein is CASSAKEGVGTGVGYTF. CDR3 nucleotides: TGTGCCAGCAGCGCGAAAGAGGGGGTGGGGACAGGGGTTGGCTACACCTTC.

V is TRBV5-1 and J is TRBJ2-2; 13 bases fit TRBD2. This CDR3 region has 17 residues. Looked up from germline, CDR1 is SGHRS and CDR2 is YFSETQ. V was clipped by 3 bases and J by 2 bases; unmatched bases: 4. The DNA for the CDR3 is TGCGCCAGCAGCTCGACTAGCGGGGGGACTAACACCGGGGAGCTGTTTTTT. Residues: CASSSTSGGTNTGELFF.

The chain combines TRBV9 with TRBJ1-1, with TRBD1 matching 8 bases. V was clipped by 4 bases and J by 4 bases; unmatched bases: 6. The CDR3 runs 14 residues. CDR1 and CDR2 from the germline V gene are SGDLS and YYNGEE. In nucleotides, the CDR3 is TGTGCCAGCAGCTTCTTAGACAGGGGCACTGAAGCTTTCTTT. It translates to CASSFLDRGTEAFF.

The V call is TRBV4-2, the J call TRBJ2-5, with 13 nucleotides matching TRBD2. Germline V CDR1 and CDR2: LGHNA, YNFKEQ. The CDR3 totals 16 residues. The V gene end was trimmed by 1 base and the J gene end by 2 bases; junction bases not matched to a gene: 1. Here the CDR3 DNA reads TGTGCCAGCAGCCAAGGGACTAGCGGGGGACAAGAGACCCAGTACTTC. Translating it yields CASSQGTSGGQETQYF.

The rearrangement uses TRBV27 and TRBJ1-4, with 7 bases that match TRBD1. Trimming cost V 5 bases and J 3 bases; bases outside gene matches: 9. CDR1 is MNHEY, CDR2 SMNVEV, per germline (reference sequence). The CDR3 covers 16 residues. CDR3 region: CASSPRQGRANEKLFF. The CDR3 coding sequence is TGTGCCAGCAGTCCCAGACAGGGCCGGGCTAATGAAAAACTGTTTTTT.

The chain employs TRBV6-1 and TRBJ2-7, with D possibly being TRBD1 (5 bases). The germline V gene has CDR1 MNHNS and CDR2 SASEGT. There are 15 residues in the CDR3. V lost 3 bases to trimming and J lost 2 bases, with 14 bases between them. This CDR3 reads CASSDPFGAAYEQYF. The CDR3 DNA is TGTGCCAGCAGTGACCCCTTTGGGGCAGCCTACGAGCAGTACTTC.

Regarding this clone: The sample has other DNA sequences that encode this CDR3 too. This chain connects TRBV7-9 to TRBJ2-1; 7 positions agree with TRBD1. The CDR3 has 13 amino acids. Trimming took 5 bases from V and 4 from J; bases not matched to a gene: 2. Germline V lookup: CDR1 SEHNR, CDR2 FQNEAQ (reference sequence). CDR3 in amino acids: CASSLGQYNEQFF. The CDR3 DNA sequence: TGTGCCAGCAGCCTGGGACAGTACAATGAGCAGTTCTTC. The whole variable domain, remainder taken from reference TRBV7-9 and TRBJ2-1, is DTGVSQNPRHKITKRGQNVTFRCDPISEHNRLYWYRQTLGQGPEFLTYFQNEAQLEKSRLLSDRFSAERPKGSFSTLEIQRTEQGDSAMYLCASSLGQYNEQFFGPGTRLTVL.

This sequence joins TRBV12-5 and TRBJ1-4; no clear D. Deletions cut 1 base from V and 5 bases from J, with 8 bases between. CDR1 is LGHNT and CDR2 is FRNRAP in the germline V gene. The CDR3 sequence is 14 residues long. In DNA, the CDR3 is TGTGCTAGTGGTTTGGGAGGGCGGAATGAAAAACTGTTTTTT. As protein: CASGLGGRNEKLFF.

The chain has TRBV10-1 and TRBJ2-7; 7 bases map to TRBD1. CDR3 length: 14 residues. Unmatched junction bases numbered 5, after V lost 0 bases and J lost 6 bases. Germline-derived CDR1 and CDR2 are WNHNN and SYGVQD (reference sequence). CDR3 in amino acids: CASSESQGVSEQYF. CDR3 nucleotides: TGCGCCAGCAGTGAGTCCCAGGGGGTATCCGAGCAGTACTTC.

This sequence joins TRBV7-9 and TRBJ1-4, with unresolved D. The CDR3 consists of 12 residues. The germline CDR1 and CDR2 sequences are SEHNR and FQNEAQ (reference sequence). V shed 2 bases and J shed 8 bases, with 6 bases lying between them. CDR3 bases: TGTGCCAGCAGCTTATTCCAGGAAAAACTGTTTTTT. Its translation is CASSLFQEKLFF.

The chain employs TRBV19 and TRBJ1-5; 8 positions agree with TRBD1. The junction had 10 bases not matched to a gene; V was cut back by 5 bases and J by 7 bases. The CDR3 covers 15 residues. The germline gives CDR1 LNHDA, CDR2 SQIVND (reference sequence). Written as DNA, the CDR3 is TGTGCCAGTAGTTCGTTGGACAGGGCCGGGCAGCCCCAGCATTTT. As protein: CASSSLDRAGQPQHF.

This chain joins TRBV7-9 and TRBJ2-7; D perhaps matches TRBD2 (5 bases). V lost 4 bases, J lost 5 bases, and 18 bases lay in between. The CDR3 has 15 residues. In germline, CDR1 is SEHNR, CDR2 FQNEAQ (reference sequence). CDR3 in DNA: TGTGCCAGCAGCTCCAGTTCATCTGAGGGTGACGAGCAGTACTTC. Amino acids: CASSSSSSEGDEQYF.

The CDR3 protein is CASSSPSPGSQADQPQHF. CDR3 nucleotide sequence: TGTGCCAGCAGTTCACCCTCTCCGGGATCCCAAGCGGATCAGCCCCAGCATTTT. V gene TRBV7-9 combines with J gene TRBJ1-5; D is uncertain. The CDR3 extends over 18 amino acids. Deletions cut 6 bases from V and 5 bases from J, with 26 bases between. Germline CDR1 reads SEHNR; CDR2 reads FQNEAQ (reference sequence).

This clone has only one observation. The gene calls are TRBV19 and TRBJ2-1, with D possibly matching TRBD2 (7 bases). Trimming left V 3 bases short and J 9 bases short, with 15 bases between. Germline values: CDR1 LNHDA, CDR2 SQIVND (reference sequence). There are 14 residues in the CDR3. CDR3 protein: CASSMGGQGFEQFF. As DNA, the CDR3 is TGTGCCAGTAGTATGGGGGGGCAGGGGTTTGAGCAGTTCTTC.

The chain employs TRBV29-1 and TRBJ1-2; a weak D match, TRBD1 (5 bases). V dropped 1 base and J dropped 4 bases, with 19 bases sitting between them. The V gene's germline CDR1 is SQVTM and CDR2 ANQGSEA. The CDR3 consists of 16 residues. The CDR3 region is CSVEGAGLFDRYGYTF. For the CDR3, the DNA is TGCAGCGTTGAAGGGGCAGGGTTATTCGATCGCTATGGCTACACCTTC.